The 25 T cell receptor beta chains given below trace back to one sample, sequenced in a study of T cells in Graves' hyperthyroidism and ophthalmopathy (dated by TCRdb to the late 2010s). The library relied on multiplex PCR. TCRdb shows the sequencer as Illumina HiSeq 2000. Amplification of TCR beta CDR3 regions was carried out from RNA transcripts. For the first round of RT-PCR on the TCR CDR3, the HTBI primer set was used together with the Qiagen OneStep RT-PCR kit. TCRdb itself trimmed the public reads at Q25 with fastp, ran MiXCR and retained productive beta chains. Rows matching on CDR3 protein sequence are summarized as one entry with the most common DNA and genes. Recorded for this sample are roughly 570,000 distinct CDR3 sequences; about 43% of them occurred a single time. The ten top clones hold 7.5% to 8.5% of the sample. Sequenced: peripheral blood or thyroid tissue (not recorded which). These receptors were collected from a woman between 18 and 29 years old with Graves' hyperthyroidism.

V is TRBV5-4 and J is TRBJ1-1; weak D call: TRBD1 (6 bases). With 4 bases removed from V and 6 bases from J, the gap between germline ends came to 13 bases. CDR3 size: 13 residues. Looked up from germline, CDR1 is SGHNT and CDR2 is YYREEE (reference sequence). The CDR3 region has the DNA TGTGCCAGCAGCACCGGGGGGGGCCCTGAAGCTTTCTTT. Residues: CASSTGGGPEAFF. Together with reference TRBV5-4 and TRBJ1-1, the CDR3 gives the full variable domain: ETGVTQSPTHLIKTRGQQVTLRCSSQSGHNTVSWYQQALGQGPQFIFQYYREEENGRGNFPPRFSGLQFPNYSSELNVNALELDDSALYLCASSTGGGPEAFFGQGTRLTVV.

The rearrangement uses TRBV15 and TRBJ2-6; possible D gene TRBD1, 5 bases. CDR3 length: 15 amino acids. The germline V and J ends were trimmed by 0 bases and 4 bases, with 7 bases remaining between them. From germline, CDR1 is LNHNV and CDR2 YYDKDF (reference sequence). CDR3 region: CATSRDRTGANVLTF. The CDR3, as DNA: TGTGCCACCAGCAGAGACAGGACAGGGGCCAACGTCCTGACTTTC.

The table lists this clonotype with many counts. The rearrangement joins TRBV20-1 to TRBJ2-5; no clear D gene. CDR3 length: 17 amino acids. V was cut by 0 bases and J by 3 bases, with 20 bases left in between. Germline loops: CDR1 DFQATT, CDR2 SNEGSKA (reference sequence). The CDR3 DNA reads as TGCAGTGCTAGAGAACCCCGGGTGGGTAGCAGTGAAGAGACCCAGTACTTC. Translated, it gives CSAREPRVGSSEETQYF.

Regarding this clonotype: Here the CDR3 omits its conserved ending phenylalanine or tryptophan, so a read error is the likely source. J is TRBJ1-1 and V is TRBV6-6; D is ambiguous. The CDR3 spans 14 residues. V dropped 7 bases and J dropped 5 bases, with 17 bases sitting between them. In germline, CDR1 is MNHNY, CDR2 SVGAGI (reference sequence). CDR3 coding DNA: TGTGCCAGCAAGGCAGGTCCCGGGGAGACTGAAGCTTTCCTT. As protein: CASKAGPGETEAFL.

V and J are TRBV2 and TRBJ2-5; 8 nucleotides match TRBD2. The ends lost 7 bases at V and 3 bases at J; junction bases unmatched: 4. The CDR3 covers 13 residues. CDR1 and CDR2 from the germline V gene are SNHLY and FYNNEI. As DNA, the CDR3 is TGTGCCAGCACCGGACTAGCAGAAGAGACCCAGTACTTC. This codes for CASTGLAEETQYF. Full variable domain (missing parts from reference TRBV2 and TRBJ2-5): EPEVTQTPSHQVTQMGQEVILRCVPISNHLYFYWYRQILGQKVEFLVSFYNNEISEKSEIFDDQFSVERPDGSNFTLKIRSTKLEDSAMYFCASTGLAEETQYFGPGTRLLVL.

The chain has TRBV2 and TRBJ1-1, with TRBD1 as a possible D gene (6 bases). The CDR3 is 13 amino acids. Germline CDR1 SNHLY, CDR2 FYNNEI. V was pared by 2 bases and J by 7 bases, with 11 bases between. CDR3 in DNA: TGTGCCAGCAGTGAACAGGGGCTTGGTGAAGCTTTCTTT. Its translation is CASSEQGLGEAFF.

V usage is TRBV7-2 and J usage is TRBJ2-7; D perhaps matches TRBD2 (6 bases). V lost 6 bases, J lost 7 bases, and 22 bases lay in between. The CDR3 contains 15 residues. The germline V gene has CDR1 SGHTA and CDR2 FQGNSA. The CDR3: CASSLIGTYLGEQYF. Written as DNA, the CDR3 is TGTGCCAGCAGTTTAATCGGGACTTACCTCGGGGAGCAGTACTTC.

This clonotype was observed many times. The chain recombines TRBV9 with TRBJ1-1; a possible D gene is TRBD1 (5 bases). The CDR3 is made up of 14 amino acids. Germline V lookup: CDR1 SGDLS, CDR2 YYNGEE. V was clipped by 2 bases and J by 1 base, with 9 bases between them. CDR3 region: CASSVGGPNTEAFF. In DNA, the CDR3 is TGTGCCAGCAGCGTCGGGGGACCGAACACTGAAGCTTTCTTT.

This clonotype was recorded many times. The CDR3 bases are TGCGCCAGCAGCTTTGGAACCGTGGGGGTTAGGGTTCATGGCTACACCTTC. Residues: CASSFGTVGVRVHGYTF. V usage is TRBV5-1 and J usage is TRBJ1-2, with D maybe TRBD1 (5 bases). The length of the CDR3 is 17 residues. CDR1 is SGHRS, CDR2 YFSETQ, per germline. V shed 2 bases and J shed 6 bases, with 23 bases lying between them.

This clonotype was seen ten or more times. The chain employs TRBV11-3 and TRBJ2-7; a possible D gene is TRBD2 (6 bases). CDR1 is SGHNT and CDR2 is YENEEA in the germline V gene. There are 15 residues in the CDR3. V was trimmed by 3 bases and J by 1 base, leaving 13 bases between them. CDR3 bases: TGTGCCAGCAGCTTCGCCGGGACTTCTTCCTACGAGCAGTACTTC. It specifies CASSFAGTSSYEQYF.

V gene TRBV5-1 combines with J gene TRBJ1-4; weak D call: TRBD1 (5 bases). This CDR3 is built from 15 residues. Germline V gene sequence: CDR1 SGHRS, CDR2 YFSETQ. V was cut by 2 bases and J by 12 bases, with 20 bases left in between. For the CDR3, the DNA is TGCGCCAGCAGCTTTATCTTGTCAGGCGCGGGGGAACTGTTTTTT. Translation: CASSFILSGAGELFF.

V usage is TRBV29-1 and J usage is TRBJ2-2, with D maybe TRBD1 (5 bases). Trimming took off 0 bases at V and 3 bases at J, with 14 bases between the two ends. Looked up from germline, CDR1 is SQVTM and CDR2 is ANQGSEA. The CDR3 loop spans 16 amino acids. This CDR3 is CSVEDRGRADTGELFF. The CDR3 coding sequence is TGCAGCGTTGAAGATCGTGGCAGGGCGGACACCGGGGAGCTGTTTTTT.

This chain links TRBV2 with TRBJ2-3, with TRBD2 identical over 9 bases. This CDR3 is built from 14 residues. The J segment lost 4 bases and the V segment lost 9 bases, leaving 8 bases of the junction unmatched. The germline V gene has CDR1 SNHLY and CDR2 FYNNEI. The CDR3, as DNA: TGTGCCAGTAGCGGGAGTGTTATAGCAGATACGCAGTATTTT. This gives the protein CASSGSVIADTQYF.

The chain employs TRBV30 and TRBJ2-7, with TRBD1 identical over 9 bases. Losses at the gene ends were 2 bases for V and 3 bases for J; bases not matched to a gene: 5. Germline assignment: CDR1 GTSNPN and CDR2 SVGIG (reference sequence). CDR3 length equals 14 residues. CDR3 DNA sequence: TGTGCCTGGAGTACGGGACAGGGAAACTACGAGCAGTACTTC. The encoded protein is CAWSTGQGNYEQYF.

The chain is built from TRBV7-9 and TRBJ2-7; 13 nucleotides line up with TRBD2. In germline, CDR1 is SEHNR, CDR2 FQNEAQ (reference sequence). The V and J ends lost 5 bases and 2 bases, in that order; junction bases with no gene match: 24. This CDR3 is built from 22 residues. This CDR3 reads CASSSSGTSGNGGFPGAYEQYF. DNA of the CDR3: TGTGCCAGCAGCAGCTCCGGGACTAGCGGGAATGGGGGTTTTCCGGGTGCCTACGAGCAGTACTTC. The complete variable domain, with remaining parts taken from reference TRBV7-9 and TRBJ2-7, reads DTGVSQNPRHKITKRGQNVTFRCDPISEHNRLYWYRQTLGQGPEFLTYFQNEAQLEKSRLLSDRFSAERPKGSFSTLEIQRTEQGDSAMYLCASSSSGTSGNGGFPGAYEQYFGPGTRLTVT.

The chain links TRBV25-1 to TRBJ2-7; TRBD1 matches 9 bases. The V gene's germline CDR1 is MGHDK and CDR2 SYGVNS. The CDR3 spans 11 residues. The J segment lost 3 bases and the V segment lost 11 bases, leaving 2 bases of the junction unmatched. In nucleotides, the CDR3 is TGTGCCGGGACAGGGAACTACGAGCAGTACTTC. It codes for CAGTGNYEQYF.

This clonotype was counted a few times. The CDR3 nucleotides are TGTGCCGGCACTGGAGCATACGAGCAGTACTTC. It is translated as CAGTGAYEQYF. V usage is TRBV7-9 and J usage is TRBJ2-7; D not resolved. This CDR3 spans 11 amino acids. V was pared by 11 bases and J by 4 bases, with 12 bases between. The germline CDR1 and CDR2 sequences are SEHNR and FQNEAQ (reference sequence).

This clonotype was recorded at least ten times. V is TRBV20-1 and J is TRBJ1-5, with 10 bases lining up with TRBD1. Looked up from germline, CDR1 is DFQATT and CDR2 is SNEGSKA (reference sequence). The CDR3 length is 14 residues. CDR3 DNA sequence: TGCGGCTTGCCCGGGACAGGGGGCAATCAGCCCCAGCATTTT. Amino acids: CGLPGTGGNQPQHF.

With regard to this clonotype: A much larger clonotype is one base distant, so this may be a read error. V and J are TRBV6-5 and TRBJ2-7; 8 bases align to TRBD2. The V gene end was trimmed by 4 bases and the J gene end by 0 bases; junction bases not matched to a gene: 2. Germline loops: CDR1 MNHEY, CDR2 SVGAGI. The CDR3 runs to 14 residues. For the CDR3, the DNA is TGTGCCAGCAGTTGGCGGGAGGACTCCTACGAGCAGTACTTC. Protein product: CASSWREDSYEQYF.

This clonotype showed up many times. V gene TRBV2 combines with J gene TRBJ2-5; D ambiguous. Trimming left V 4 bases short and J 2 bases short, with 5 bases between. The CDR3 is 12 amino acids. The V gene's germline CDR1 is SNHLY and CDR2 FYNNEI. The CDR3 sequence: CASSAVQETQYF. The DNA for the CDR3 is TGTGCCAGCAGTGCCGTTCAAGAGACCCAGTACTTC.

The rearrangement links TRBV20-1 to TRBJ1-5; TRBD2 is a possible D gene (6 bases). The DNA end favors TRBJ2-3, so the J call may be wrong. Germline V gene sequence: CDR1 DFQATT, CDR2 SNEGSKA (reference sequence). The CDR3 runs to 16 residues. The DNA of the CDR3 is TGCAGTGCTAGAGATGCGGGATCCCCGAACACAGATACGCAGTATTTT. This gives the protein CSARDAGSPNTDTQYF.

This clonotype has a single count. The final CDR3 position lacks the conserved phenylalanine or tryptophan, pointing to a likely read error. This chain connects TRBV5-5 to TRBJ1-3; no clear D gene. Trimming removed 4 bases from V and 2 bases from J, with 7 bases in between. Looked up from germline, CDR1 is SGHKS and CDR2 is YYEKEE (reference sequence). The CDR3 is 13 amino acids. The CDR3 DNA reads as TGTGCCAGCAGCCGGACTGCTGGAAACACCATATATCTT. Translating it yields CASSRTAGNTIYL.

This sequence joins TRBV29-1 and TRBJ2-1; possibly TRBD1 or TRBD2 for D (6 bases each). Per germline, CDR1 SQVTM and CDR2 ANQGSEA. V was shortened by 8 bases and J by 8 bases, with 19 bases between the two germline ends. CDR3 length: 13 residues. The CDR3 DNA is TGCAGCTCGAGGAGGGGGTACACCGATGAGCAGTTCTTC. It codes for CSSRRGYTDEQFF.

This clonotype came up many times. The chain is built from TRBV19 and TRBJ2-7, with TRBD2 matching 8 bases. Germline CDR1 and CDR2: LNHDA and SQIVND (reference sequence). Unmatched junction bases numbered 4, after V lost 4 bases and J lost 5 bases. This CDR3 spans 13 amino acids. CDR3 bases: TGTGCCAGTAGTAGTGCGGGAGGTGACGAGCAGTACTTC. This codes for CASSSAGGDEQYF.

This clonotype came up many times. CDR3 sequence (DNA): TGTGCCAGCAGCGCAGGGTTGGTAGTAGACTATGGCTACACCTTC. Protein: CASSAGLVVDYGYTF. The gene calls are TRBV6-6 and TRBJ1-2; TRBD1 is a possible D gene (5 bases). Deletions cut 6 bases from V and 3 bases from J, with 17 bases between. CDR1 is MNHNY and CDR2 is SVGAGI in the germline V gene (reference sequence). This CDR3 contains 15 residues.